This record covers a single T cell receptor beta chain. Its antigen is not identified. This specimen comes from a study of immune evolution from preneoplasia to lung adenocarcinoma. Regarding the study as a whole: Later-stage lesions appeared to have more T cells, more diversity, less clonality.

Method: immunoSEQ multiplex PCR; TCRdb's copy keeps in-frame clones and lacks some. The sample includes 7,500 to 8,500 clones, about 86% of them seen just once. V shed 2 bases and J 2 bases; nucleotides not matched to a gene: 4. This CDR3 is built from 15 residues. The germline gives CDR1 MGHRA, CDR2 YSYEKL. Between the mid-2010s and the late 2010s, patients underwent resection in Japan or China. Premalignant or tumor cells were enriched by macro-dissection after pathologic assessment. The chain is built from TRBV4-1 and TRBJ2-7; 9 nucleotides match TRBD2. Sequencing input: FFPE invasive lung adenocarcinoma tissue. This clonotype was obtained from a person aged 50-75 years with lung adenocarcinoma. CDR3 sequence: CASSQNSGGTYEQYF. CDR3 coding DNA: TGCGCCAGCAGCCAAAATAGCGGGGGTACCTACGAGCAGTACTTC.